This T cell receptor (beta chain) was obtained from a study of T cell responses to AZD1222 COVID-19 vaccine. Study conclusions and caveats: Donors, mostly white British, included more females; clonal diversity was possibly underestimated. Recipients of AZD1222 seropositive at baseline numbered only 5 or 6.

This clone was seen just once. The antigen is not known. V was pared by 5 bases and J by 0 bases, with 23 bases between. From germline, CDR1 is MDHEN and CDR2 SYDVKM. The CDR3 loop spans 19 amino acids. Sequencing used immunoSEQ multiplex PCR; TCRdb keeps in-frame clones, though not all of them. The table has more than 100,000 clones, around 91% seen once. The specimen comprised peripheral blood, sampled on day 0 of AZD1222 vaccination. The sequence was obtained from an adult in good health. V is TRBV28 and J is TRBJ2-4, with D perhaps matching TRBD1 (6 bases). The CDR3 DNA reads as TGTGCCAGCAGTACTTACCCCTCACAGGGCCTCCTAGCCAAAAACATTCAGTACTTC. It encodes CASSTYPSQGLLAKNIQYF.